Below, 18 T cell receptor beta chains from the same sample are listed, as sequenced in a study of blood T cell repertoires in COVID-19. Assay used: immunoSEQ multiplex PCR; TCRdb lists only in-frame clones, some missing. Of about 82,000 clones listed, roughly four fifths were seen once; the top ten hold about 7%. Material for sequencing was peripheral blood. The receptor set was obtained from a man aged 50 to 59 with active or convalescent COVID-19.

The chain is built from TRBV5-1 and TRBJ2-3; perhaps TRBD2 as D (7 bases). Germline V gives CDR1 SGHRS, CDR2 YFSETQ. Trimming left V 7 bases short and J 2 bases short, with 17 bases between. This CDR3 contains 15 residues. The DNA of the CDR3 is TGCGCCAGCGAAAGGGGGGGGCTTCTCACAGATACGCAGTATTTT. This encodes CASERGGLLTDTQYF.

The gene calls are TRBV24-1 and TRBJ1-5, with 7 bases that match TRBD1. CDR3 length equals 14 residues. CDR1 is KGHDR, CDR2 SFDVKD, per germline. V dropped 4 bases and J dropped 5; count of bases not matched to a gene: 4. The CDR3: CATSERQGHQPQHF. Here the CDR3 DNA reads TGTGCCACCAGTGAACGACAGGGCCATCAGCCCCAGCATTTT.

V and J are TRBV10-3 and TRBJ1-1; 8 bases line up with TRBD1. CDR3 length equals 14 residues. The V gene end was trimmed by 11 bases and the J gene end by 6 bases; junction bases not matched to a gene: 14. Germline lookup yields CDR1 ENHRY and CDR2 SYGVKD. The CDR3 DNA reads as TGTGCCGCCGGGACAGGCCCACTGGAGGCTGAAGCTTTCTTT. Its translation: CAAGTGPLEAEAFF.

J is TRBJ2-3 and V is TRBV25-1; D might be TRBD2 (5 bases). Trimming removed 4 bases at V and 0 bases at J, with 8 bases between. The CDR3 spans 14 residues. Per the germline V gene, CDR1 is MGHDK and CDR2 is SYGVNS. This chain's CDR3 is CASSVGVSTDTQYF. In DNA, the CDR3 is TGTGCCAGCAGTGTCGGGGTAAGCACAGATACGCAGTATTTT.

The rearrangement joins TRBV11-3 to TRBJ2-5; possible D gene TRBD1, 5 bases. This CDR3 comprises 16 residues. Germline V lookup: CDR1 SGHNT, CDR2 YENEEA. Trimming removed 1 base from V and 7 bases from J, with 19 bases in between. CDR3 nucleotide sequence: TGTGCCAGCAGCTTAGGGTGGTACGCCTTTACAGGGACCCAGTACTTC. Translating gives CASSLGWYAFTGTQYF.

This chain connects TRBV7-8 to TRBJ2-3; 14 nucleotides align to TRBD2. Germline CDR1 SGHVS, CDR2 FQNEAQ. Unmatched junction bases numbered 4, after V lost 0 bases and J lost 5 bases. The CDR3 has 17 amino acids. The CDR3, as DNA: TGTGCCAGCAGCTTAGCGATAGGACTAGCGGGGGGAGATACGCAGTATTTT. Protein sequence: CASSLAIGLAGGDTQYF.

This clone was seen just once. The CDR3 here is CASSEFSGGQAYRGYGYTF. CDR3 bases: TGTGCCAGCAGTGAATTTAGTGGTGGACAGGCCTATAGGGGGTATGGCTACACCTTC. J is TRBJ1-2 and V is TRBV2, with TRBD1 matching 7 bases. The V and J ends lost 2 bases and 5 bases, in that order; junction bases with no gene match: 20. Germline values: CDR1 SNHLY, CDR2 FYNNEI. The CDR3 sequence is 19 residues long.

The chain links TRBV19 to TRBJ1-2; D is unresolved. The CDR3 is made up of 15 amino acids. Per the germline V gene, CDR1 is LNHDA and CDR2 is SQIVND (reference sequence). V lost 5 bases and J lost 3, with 16 bases in between. CDR3 DNA sequence: TGTGCCAGTAGTCCTAGTTTAGCGGAAGACTATGGCTACACCTTC. Protein sequence: CASSPSLAEDYGYTF. Full variable domain (rest looked up from reference TRBV19 and TRBJ1-2): DGGITQSPKYLFRKEGQNVTLSCEQNLNHDAMYWYRQDPGQGLRLIYYSQIVNDFQKGDIAEGYSVSREKKESFPLTVTSAQKNPTAFYLCASSPSLAEDYGYTFGSGTRLTVV.

The chain carries TRBV5-6 and TRBJ1-2; perhaps TRBD1 as D (5 bases). Germline V gene data show CDR1 as SGHDT and CDR2 as YYEEEE. Trimming took off 4 bases at V and 3 bases at J, with 16 bases between the two ends. The CDR3 loop spans 15 amino acids. CDR3 DNA: TGTGCCAGCAGCCGGGCGGGGCGATTGGACTATGGCTACACCTTC. Protein: CASSRAGRLDYGYTF.

V is TRBV30 and J is TRBJ2-7, with no clear D. With 1 base removed from V and 3 bases from J, the gap between germline ends came to 13 bases. This CDR3 spans 14 amino acids. In germline, CDR1 is GTSNPN, CDR2 SVGIG (reference sequence). CDR3 residues: CAWSDPLARYEQYF. For the CDR3, the DNA is TGTGCCTGGAGTGACCCCCTGGCTCGCTACGAGCAGTACTTC.

The chain has TRBV9 and TRBJ2-5, with a weak D call TRBD1 (5 bases). The CDR3 runs to 13 residues. Deletions cut 5 bases from V and 4 bases from J, with 12 bases between. The germline CDR1 and CDR2 sequences are SGDLS and YYNGEE. The CDR3 DNA reads TGTGCCAGCAGTGCCAGGGTCGCAGAGACCCAGTACTTC. This sequence encodes CASSARVAETQYF.

The chain carries TRBV10-2 and TRBJ2-5, with 7 bases lining up with TRBD1. The CDR3 has 14 residues. From germline, CDR1 is WSHSY and CDR2 SAAADI. V lost 0 bases to trimming and J lost 5 bases; unmatched junction nucleotides: 3. The CDR3 protein is CASSESSRGETQYF. The CDR3 bases are TGCGCCAGCAGTGAGTCGTCCAGGGGGGAGACCCAGTACTTC.

The rearrangement joins TRBV18 to TRBJ2-6; D is ambiguous. This CDR3 contains 16 residues. The germline CDR1 and CDR2 sequences are KGHSH and LQKENI. Trimming pared 6 bases from V and 1 base from J, leaving 13 bases between. CDR3 sequence: CASSPTSVSGANVLTF. CDR3 coding DNA: TGTGCCAGCTCTCCCACGAGCGTTTCTGGGGCCAACGTCCTGACTTTC. The whole variable domain, filled in from reference TRBV18 and TRBJ2-6, reads NAGVMQNPRHLVRRRGQEARLRCSPMKGHSHVYWYRQLPEEGLKFMVYLQKENIIDESGMPKERFSAEFPKEGPSILRIQQVVRGDSAAYFCASSPTSVSGANVLTFGAGSRLTVL.

This clone was counted only a few times. The gene calls are TRBV5-1 and TRBJ2-5; D possibly corresponds to TRBD1 (5 bases). Germline V gene sequence: CDR1 SGHRS, CDR2 YFSETQ. The CDR3 consists of 13 residues. The V and J ends lost 2 bases and 3 bases respectively, with 8 bases between them. The CDR3 loop is CASSLTGEETQYF. CDR3 DNA: TGCGCCAGCAGCTTAACAGGAGAAGAGACCCAGTACTTC.

This clone was picked up a small number of times. The rearrangement links TRBV6-5 to TRBJ1-2, with D unresolved. V was shortened by 4 bases and J by 6 bases, with 15 bases between the two germline ends. Germline CDR1 is MNHEY and CDR2 is SVGAGI. There are 14 residues in the CDR3. In DNA, the CDR3 is TGTGCCAGCAGTTCTCCCCCAGCGGGAAATGGCTACACCTTC. Translation: CASSSPPAGNGYTF.

The V gene is TRBV11-2, the J gene TRBJ2-7; 10 nucleotides match TRBD2. The CDR3 loop spans 16 amino acids. CDR1 and CDR2 from the germline V gene are SGHAT and FQNNGV. V lost 5 bases, J lost 5 bases, and 12 bases stayed unmatched. The CDR3 DNA reads as TGTGCCAGCAGCCTGAACCCGGGACTAGCGTCCCACGAGCAGTACGTC. It is translated as CASSLNPGLASHEQYV.

The V gene is TRBV5-1, the J gene TRBJ2-2; D gene ambiguous. Germline V gene data show CDR1 as SGHRS and CDR2 as YFSETQ. This CDR3 comprises 15 residues. The V gene lost 7 bases and the J gene lost 4 bases, with 17 bases spanning the gap. CDR3 DNA sequence: TGCGCCAGCTCCCCGACTCCGACGGTCACCGGGGAGCTGTTTTTT. Translated, it gives CASSPTPTVTGELFF.

This chain joins TRBV25-1 and TRBJ2-1; 9 nucleotides match TRBD1. Germline V CDR1 and CDR2: MGHDK, SYGVNS. Trimming removed 4 bases from V and 6 bases from J; junction bases left unmatched: 4. The CDR3 consists of 14 residues. As DNA, the CDR3 is TGTGCCAGCAGTGTCGGACAGGGGATCAATGAGCAGTTCTTC. The encoded protein is CASSVGQGINEQFF.